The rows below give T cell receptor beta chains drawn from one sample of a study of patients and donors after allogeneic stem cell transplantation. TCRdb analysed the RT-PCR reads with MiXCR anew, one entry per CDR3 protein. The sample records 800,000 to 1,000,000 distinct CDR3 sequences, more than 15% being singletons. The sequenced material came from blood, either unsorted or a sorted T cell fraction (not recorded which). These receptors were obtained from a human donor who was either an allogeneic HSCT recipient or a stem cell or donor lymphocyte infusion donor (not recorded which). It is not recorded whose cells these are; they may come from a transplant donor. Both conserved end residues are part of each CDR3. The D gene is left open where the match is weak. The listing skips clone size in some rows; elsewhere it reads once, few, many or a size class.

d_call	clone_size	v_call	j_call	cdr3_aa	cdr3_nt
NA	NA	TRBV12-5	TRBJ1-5	CASGLGDPNQPQHF	TGTGCTAGTGGTTTGGGGGACCCAAATCAGCCCCAGCATTTT
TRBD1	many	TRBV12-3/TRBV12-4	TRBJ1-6	CASSLRQGGNSPLHF	TGTGCCAGCAGTTTAAGACAGGGCGGTAATTCACCCCTCCACTTT
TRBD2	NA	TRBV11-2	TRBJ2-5	CASSQTGTSGGFQETQYF	TGTGCCAGCAGCCAAACCGGGACTAGCGGAGGGTTCCAAGAGACCCAGTACTTC
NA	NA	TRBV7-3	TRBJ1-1	CASSARGGRNTEAFF	TGTGCCAGCAGCGCCCGTGGAGGCCGGAACACTGAAGCTTTCTTT
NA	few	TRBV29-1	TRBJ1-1	CSVVDGNTEAFF	TGCAGCGTCGTCGACGGGAACACTGAAGCTTTCTTT
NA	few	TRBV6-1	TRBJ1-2	CASNRGIMDYGYTF	TGTGCCAGCAATAGAGGGATAATGGACTATGGCTACACCTTC
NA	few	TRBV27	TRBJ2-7	CASSLSGLGADPYEQYF	TGTGCCAGCAGTTTATCCGGTTTAGGGGCAGATCCCTACGAGCAGTACTTC
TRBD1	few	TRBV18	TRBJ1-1	CASSYGTGGGLMAEAFF	TGTGCCAGCTCATACGGGACAGGGGGGGGACTAATGGCTGAAGCTTTCTTT
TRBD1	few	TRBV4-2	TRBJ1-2	CASSQEILAGGDGYTF	TGTGCCAGCAGCCAAGAGATCTTGGCAGGGGGTGATGGCTACACCTTC
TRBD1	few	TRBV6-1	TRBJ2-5	CASTDRGGQETQYF	TGTGCCAGCACCGACAGGGGTGGGCAAGAGACCCAGTACTTC
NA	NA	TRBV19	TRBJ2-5	CASSIGSPETQYF	TGTGCCAGTAGTATTGGCTCCCCGGAGACCCAGTACTTC
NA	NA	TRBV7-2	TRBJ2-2	CASSPLGVVNTGELFF	TGTGCCAGCAGCCCTCTTGGCGTAGTTAACACCGGGGAGCTGTTTTTT
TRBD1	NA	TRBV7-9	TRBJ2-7	CASRVGTASYEQYF	TGTGCCAGCAGAGTAGGGACAGCGTCCTACGAGCAGTACTTC
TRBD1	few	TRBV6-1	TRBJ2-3	CASSEVGTGTDTQYF	TGTGCCAGCAGTGAAGTTGGGACAGGGACAGATACGCAGTATTTT
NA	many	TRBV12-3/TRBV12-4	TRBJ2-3	CASSLALLDTQYF	TGTGCCAGCAGTTTAGCGCTCTTAGATACGCAGTATTTT
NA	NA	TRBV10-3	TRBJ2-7	CAIGQIRVEQYF	TGTGCCATTGGACAGATCCGGGTCGAGCAGTACTTC
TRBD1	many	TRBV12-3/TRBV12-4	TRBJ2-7	CASSFGTGAYEQYF	TGTGCCAGCAGTTTCGGGACAGGGGCCTACGAGCAGTACTTC
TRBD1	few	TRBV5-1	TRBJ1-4	CASSPGQGTTNEKLFF	TGCGCCAGCAGCCCCGGACAGGGGACAACTAATGAAAAACTGTTTTTT
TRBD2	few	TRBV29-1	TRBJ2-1	CSVVLAGVVGEQFF	TGCAGCGTTGTCCTAGCGGGAGTAGTGGGTGAGCAGTTCTTC
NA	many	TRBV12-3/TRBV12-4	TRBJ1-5	CASSLGTPGVGQPQHF	TGTGCCAGCAGTCTAGGGACACCGGGGGTTGGTCAGCCCCAGCATTTT
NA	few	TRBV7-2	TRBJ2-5	CASSSGRTGQTQYF	TGTGCCAGCAGCTCGGGACGGACTGGTCAGACCCAGTACTTC
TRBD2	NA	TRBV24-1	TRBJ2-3	CATSDVKPGLASTDTQYF	TGTGCCACCAGTGATGTGAAACCGGGACTAGCAAGCACAGATACGCAGTATTTT
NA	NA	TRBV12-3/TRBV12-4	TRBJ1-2	CASSLPPLGSPNYGYTF	TGTGCCAGCAGTCTTCCCCCATTGGGCAGCCCTAACTATGGCTACACCTTC
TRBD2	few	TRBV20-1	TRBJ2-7	CSAGTSGRSEQYF	TGCAGTGCCGGGACTAGCGGCCGGTCCGAGCAGTACTTC
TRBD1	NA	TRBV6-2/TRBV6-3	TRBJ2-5	CASSLTGTGPQETQYF	TGTGCCAGCAGTTTGACCGGGACAGGGCCCCAAGAGACCCAGTACTTC
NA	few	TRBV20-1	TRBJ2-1	CSATVRRSLSYNEQFF	TGCAGTGCAACGGTGAGGAGATCCCTTTCCTACAATGAGCAGTTCTTC
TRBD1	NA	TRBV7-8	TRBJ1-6	CASSSPGQSRPLHF	TGTGCCAGCAGCTCGCCGGGACAGTCCAGACCCCTCCACTTT
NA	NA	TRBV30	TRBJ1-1	CAWSPPAVSVFF	TGTGCCTGGAGTCCCCCCGCAGTGAGTGTTTTCTTT
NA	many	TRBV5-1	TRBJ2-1	CASSQGPSQFKGQFF	TGCGCCAGCAGCCAGGGGCCATCCCAATTTAAGGGGCAGTTCTTC